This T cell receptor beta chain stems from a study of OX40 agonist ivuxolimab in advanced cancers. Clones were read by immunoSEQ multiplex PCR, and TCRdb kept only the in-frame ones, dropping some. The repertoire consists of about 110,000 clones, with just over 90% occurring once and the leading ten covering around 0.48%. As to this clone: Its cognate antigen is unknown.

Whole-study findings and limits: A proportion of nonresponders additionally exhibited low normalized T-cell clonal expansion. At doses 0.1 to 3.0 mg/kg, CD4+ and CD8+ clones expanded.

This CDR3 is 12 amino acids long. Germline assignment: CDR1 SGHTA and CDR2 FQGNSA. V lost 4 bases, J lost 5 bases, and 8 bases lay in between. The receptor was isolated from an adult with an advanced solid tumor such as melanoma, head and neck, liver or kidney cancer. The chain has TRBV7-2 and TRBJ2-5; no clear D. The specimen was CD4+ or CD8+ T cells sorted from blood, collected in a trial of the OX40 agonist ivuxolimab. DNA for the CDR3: TGTGCCAGCAGCTCCTTCTCTGAGACCCAGTACTTC. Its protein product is CASSSFSETQYF.